These 2 T cell receptor beta chains originate from one sample sequenced in a study of blood T cell repertoires in COVID-19. Data came from immunoSEQ multiplex PCR; TCRdb stores just in-frame clones and leaves some out. The table lists about 160,000 clones, about 83% of them singletons. Sequences were obtained from peripheral blood. Receptors originate from a man between 65 and 79 years old who had recovered from COVID-19.

The chain couples TRBV11-2 to TRBJ2-5; D is unclear. Germline loops: CDR1 SGHAT, CDR2 FQNNGV. The V gene lost 3 bases and the J gene lost 0 bases, with 5 bases spanning the gap. The CDR3 loop spans 13 amino acids. The CDR3 is CASSLADQETQYF. CDR3 coding DNA: TGTGCCAGCAGCTTGGCGGACCAAGAGACCCAGTACTTC.

The V gene is TRBV7-9, the J gene TRBJ2-1; D is uncertain. Germline V gene sequence: CDR1 SEHNR, CDR2 FQNEAQ (reference sequence). The CDR3 length is 11 residues. V was pared by 5 bases and J by 5 bases, with 4 bases between. The DNA of the CDR3 is TGTGCCAGCAGCCCCGACAATGAGCAGTTCTTC. The encoded protein is CASSPDNEQFF.